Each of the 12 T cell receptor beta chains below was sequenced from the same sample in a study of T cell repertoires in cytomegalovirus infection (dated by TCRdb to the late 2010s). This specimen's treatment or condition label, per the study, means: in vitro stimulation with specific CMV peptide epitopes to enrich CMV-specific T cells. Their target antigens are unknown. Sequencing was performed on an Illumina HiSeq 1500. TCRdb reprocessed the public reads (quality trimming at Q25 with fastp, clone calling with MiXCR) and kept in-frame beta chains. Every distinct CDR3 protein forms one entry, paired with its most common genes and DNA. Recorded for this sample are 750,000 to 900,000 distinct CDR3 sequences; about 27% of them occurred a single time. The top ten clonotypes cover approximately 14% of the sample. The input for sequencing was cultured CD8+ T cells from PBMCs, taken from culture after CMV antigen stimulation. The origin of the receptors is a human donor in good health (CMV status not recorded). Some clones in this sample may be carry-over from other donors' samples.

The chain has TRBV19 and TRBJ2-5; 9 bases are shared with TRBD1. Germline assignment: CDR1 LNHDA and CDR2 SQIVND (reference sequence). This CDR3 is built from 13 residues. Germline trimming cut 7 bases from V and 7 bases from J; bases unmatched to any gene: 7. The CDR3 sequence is CASKHRGLGTQYF. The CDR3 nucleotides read TGTGCCAGTAAGCACAGGGGGCTTGGGACCCAGTACTTC.

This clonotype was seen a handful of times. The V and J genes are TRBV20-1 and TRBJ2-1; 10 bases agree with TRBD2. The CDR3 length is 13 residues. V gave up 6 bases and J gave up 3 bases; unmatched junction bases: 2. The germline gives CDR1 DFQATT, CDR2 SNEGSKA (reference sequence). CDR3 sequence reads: CSAGLADYNEQFF. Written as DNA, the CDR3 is TGCAGTGCAGGACTAGCGGACTACAATGAGCAGTTCTTC.

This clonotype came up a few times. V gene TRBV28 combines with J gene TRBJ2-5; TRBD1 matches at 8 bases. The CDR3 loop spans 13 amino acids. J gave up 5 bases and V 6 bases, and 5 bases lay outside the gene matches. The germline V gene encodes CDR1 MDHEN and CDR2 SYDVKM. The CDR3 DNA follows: TGTGCCAGCAGCCCAGGGGGCGATGAGACCCAGTACTTC. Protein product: CASSPGGDETQYF.

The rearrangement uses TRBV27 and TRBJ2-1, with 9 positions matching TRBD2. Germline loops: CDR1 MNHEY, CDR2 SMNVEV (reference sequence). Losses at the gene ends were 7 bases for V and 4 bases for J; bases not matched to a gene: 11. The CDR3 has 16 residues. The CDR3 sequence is CASKSGGQGIYNEQFF. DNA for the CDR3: TGTGCCAGCAAAAGCGGGGGGCAGGGCATTTACAATGAGCAGTTCTTC.

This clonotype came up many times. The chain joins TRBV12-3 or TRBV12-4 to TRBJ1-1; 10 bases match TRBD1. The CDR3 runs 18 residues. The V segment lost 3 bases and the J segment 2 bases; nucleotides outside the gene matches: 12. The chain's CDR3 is CASSFFWDRGNPNTEAFF. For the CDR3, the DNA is TGTGCCAGCAGTTTTTTCTGGGACAGGGGAAACCCAAACACTGAAGCTTTCTTT.

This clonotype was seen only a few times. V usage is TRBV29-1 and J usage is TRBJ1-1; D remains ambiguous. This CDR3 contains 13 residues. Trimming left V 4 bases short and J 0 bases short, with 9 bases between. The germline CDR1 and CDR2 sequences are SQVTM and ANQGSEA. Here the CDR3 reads CSVVWQLNTEAFF. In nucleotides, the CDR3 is TGCAGCGTTGTATGGCAGCTGAACACTGAAGCTTTCTTT.

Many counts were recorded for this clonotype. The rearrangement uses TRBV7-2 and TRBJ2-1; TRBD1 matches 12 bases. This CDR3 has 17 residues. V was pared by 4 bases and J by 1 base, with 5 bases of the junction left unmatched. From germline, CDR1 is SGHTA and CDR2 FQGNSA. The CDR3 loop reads CASSSGTGGLSYNEQFF. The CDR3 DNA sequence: TGTGCCAGCAGCTCCGGGACAGGGGGCTTGTCCTACAATGAGCAGTTCTTC.

The CDR3: CASSMRDIANYGYTF. For the CDR3, the DNA is TGTGCCAGCAGCATGAGGGACATCGCTAACTATGGCTACACCTTC. The J gene is TRBJ1-2, the V gene TRBV5-5; TRBD1 might be the D (6 bases). Germline CDR1 and CDR2: SGHKS and YYEKEE (reference sequence). The CDR3 has 15 amino acids. Trimming took 4 bases from V and 0 from J, leaving 13 bases between them.

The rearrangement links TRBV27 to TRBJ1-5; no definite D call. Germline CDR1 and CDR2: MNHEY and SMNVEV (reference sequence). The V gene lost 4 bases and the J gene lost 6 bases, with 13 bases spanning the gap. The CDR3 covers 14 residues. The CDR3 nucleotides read TGTGCCAGCAGTTCAAGGGCCTCGACTCAGCCCCAGCATTTT. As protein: CASSSRASTQPQHF.

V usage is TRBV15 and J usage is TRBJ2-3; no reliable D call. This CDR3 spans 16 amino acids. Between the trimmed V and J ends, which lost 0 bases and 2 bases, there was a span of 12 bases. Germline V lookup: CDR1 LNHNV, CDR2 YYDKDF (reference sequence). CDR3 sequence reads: CATSREPWPITDTQYF. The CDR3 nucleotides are TGTGCCACCAGCAGAGAGCCTTGGCCAATCACAGATACGCAGTATTTT.

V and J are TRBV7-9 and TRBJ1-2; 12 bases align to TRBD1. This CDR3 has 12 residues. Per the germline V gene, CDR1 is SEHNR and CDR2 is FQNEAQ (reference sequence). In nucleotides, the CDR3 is TGTGCGGAAGGGACAGGGGGCGTTGGCTACACCTTC. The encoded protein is CAEGTGGVGYTF.

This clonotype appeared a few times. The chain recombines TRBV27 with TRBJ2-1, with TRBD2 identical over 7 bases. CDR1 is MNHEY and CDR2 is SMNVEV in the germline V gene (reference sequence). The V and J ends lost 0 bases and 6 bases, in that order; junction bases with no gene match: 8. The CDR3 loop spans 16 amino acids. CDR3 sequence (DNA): TGTGCCAGCAGTTTATCCCCGGGCGGGGGTGGCAATGAGCAGTTCTTC. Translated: CASSLSPGGGGNEQFF.